The 18 T cell receptor beta chains listed next were all sequenced from one sample in a study of response to subunit inactivated influenza vaccine (dated by TCRdb to the late 2010s). Library construction relied on RT-PCR. Sequencing relied on an Illumina HiSeq 2500. The public reads were reprocessed in TCRdb via fastp at Q25 and MiXCR, keeping in-frame beta chains. One record per CDR3 amino acid sequence lists the most common genes and DNA. This sample lists around 650,000 distinct CDR3 sequences; around a sixth were detected once. Of the sample, around a tenth falls within the top ten clones. Sequences were derived from PBMCs from blood, sampled 11 to 12 days after vaccination. These receptors were collected from a man in his fifties or sixties who received an inactivated influenza vaccine. Donor details come from another sample of the same person, matched by shared clones.

CDR3 bases: TGCAGCGTTGAGGGGACCCTAAGAGAGCAGTACTTC. Translating gives CSVEGTLREQYF. This chain uses TRBV29-1 with TRBJ2-7; tentatively, D is TRBD1 or TRBD2 (5 bases each). The CDR3 has 12 amino acids. Deletions cut 3 bases from V and 7 bases from J, with 13 bases between. Germline V CDR1 and CDR2: SQVTM, ANQGSEA.

This clonotype showed up just a few times. The V gene is TRBV6-2 or TRBV6-3, the J gene TRBJ1-1, with D maybe TRBD1 (6 bases). CDR3 size: 13 residues. Germline lookup yields CDR1 MNHEY and CDR2 SVGEGT. V was clipped by 4 bases and J by 7 bases, with 13 bases between them. CDR3: CASSFGTPNEAFF. CDR3 nucleotide sequence: TGTGCCAGCAGTTTCGGGACACCAAATGAAGCTTTCTTT.

Only a few counts were recorded for this clonotype. The chain carries TRBV6-1 and TRBJ2-5; possible D gene TRBD1, 6 bases. Germline CDR1 MNHNS, CDR2 SASEGT. V was trimmed by 3 bases and J by 5 bases, leaving 13 bases between them. This CDR3 spans 14 amino acids. The CDR3 DNA reads as TGTGCCAGCAGTGATTCAGGGGCCCGGGAGACCCAGTACTTC. Translating gives CASSDSGARETQYF.

This clonotype showed up just a few times. The chain joins TRBV6-2 or TRBV6-3 to TRBJ2-7, with a tentative D call TRBD2 (6 bases). Germline-derived CDR1 and CDR2 are MNHEY and SVGEGT. V lost 7 bases, J lost 4 bases, and 14 bases lay in between. CDR3 length: 13 amino acids. The CDR3 spells CASTDWAGYEQYF. The CDR3 DNA reads TGTGCCAGCACCGATTGGGCGGGATACGAGCAGTACTTC.

This clonotype was picked up many times. The chain has TRBV7-2 and TRBJ2-7; weak D call: TRBD2 (6 bases). This CDR3 is built from 13 residues. CDR1 is SGHTA, CDR2 FQGNSA, per germline. V lost 10 bases and J 3 bases, leaving 16 bases between the germline ends. DNA for the CDR3: TGTGCCACAAGGGGCGGGGCCCGCTACGAGCAGTACTTC. This translates into CATRGGARYEQYF.

The genes are TRBV5-1 and TRBJ1-2, with a weak D call TRBD1 (6 bases). V gave up 0 bases and J gave up 3 bases, with 9 bases separating them. Germline lookup yields CDR1 SGHRS and CDR2 YFSETQ. This CDR3 spans 14 amino acids. The CDR3 protein is CASSLDRVDYGYTF. In DNA form, the CDR3 reads TGCGCCAGCAGCTTGGACAGGGTGGACTATGGCTACACCTTC. Full variable domain (rest looked up from reference TRBV5-1 and TRBJ1-2): KAGVTQTPRYLIKTRGQQVTLSCSPISGHRSVSWYQQTPGQGLQFLFEYFSETQRNKGNFPGRFSGRQFSNSRSEMNVSTLELGDSALYLCASSLDRVDYGYTFGSGTRLTVV.

This sequence joins TRBV2 and TRBJ2-3; no clear D. The CDR3 sequence is 14 residues long. Germline CDR1 is SNHLY and CDR2 is FYNNEI. Trimming stripped 7 bases from V and 0 bases from J, with 11 bases between. CDR3 coding DNA: TGTGCCAGCAACGGCAGATCTAGCACAGATACGCAGTATTTT. Amino acids: CASNGRSSTDTQYF.

The chain has TRBV2 and TRBJ1-1, with a weak D call TRBD1 (6 bases). The V gene lost 6 bases and the J gene lost 1 base, with 12 bases spanning the gap. The CDR3 is 14 amino acids. Germline assignment: CDR1 SNHLY and CDR2 FYNNEI. For the CDR3, the DNA is TGTGCCAGCAGCACACAGGGAGGGAACACTGAAGCTTTCTTT. Protein: CASSTQGGNTEAFF.

This sequence joins TRBV5-1 and TRBJ2-2; 7 nucleotides agree with TRBD2. From germline, CDR1 is SGHRS and CDR2 YFSETQ. This CDR3 contains 16 residues. V dropped 5 bases and J dropped 3; count of bases not matched to a gene: 10. The CDR3 protein is CASRNPSAGDTGELFF. The CDR3 region has the DNA TGCGCCAGCAGGAACCCATCGGCGGGGGACACCGGGGAGCTGTTTTTT. Supplemented by reference TRBV5-1 and TRBJ2-2, the full variable domain reads KAGVTQTPRYLIKTRGQQVTLSCSPISGHRSVSWYQQTPGQGLQFLFEYFSETQRNKGNFPGRFSGRQFSNSRSEMNVSTLELGDSALYLCASRNPSAGDTGELFFGEGSRLTVL.

The rearrangement joins TRBV4-1 to TRBJ2-1, with 16 positions matching TRBD2. Germline-derived CDR1 and CDR2 are MGHRA and YSYEKL. V lost 1 base to trimming and J lost 8 bases; unmatched junction nucleotides: 5. The CDR3 is 17 residues long. This CDR3 is CASSQAGTSGRAHEQFF. CDR3 bases: TGCGCCAGCAGCCAAGCCGGGACTAGCGGGAGGGCCCATGAGCAGTTCTTC.

The genes are TRBV6-2 or TRBV6-3 and TRBJ2-3; 7 bases line up with TRBD1. Unmatched junction bases numbered 5, after V lost 6 bases and J lost 8 bases. This CDR3 contains 12 residues. Germline V CDR1 and CDR2: MNHEY, SVGEGT. As DNA, the CDR3 is TGTGCCAGCAGCCTGGGACAGACTACGCAGTATTTT. Its protein product is CASSLGQTTQYF.

The V call is TRBV7-9, the J call TRBJ2-5, with 13 bases identical to TRBD2. This CDR3 has 16 amino acids. Germline values: CDR1 SEHNR, CDR2 FQNEAQ (reference sequence). V lost 2 bases, J lost 7 bases, and 7 bases stayed unmatched. CDR3 bases: TGTGCCAGCAGCTTACCGGGGACTAGCGGGAAATGGACCCAGTACTTC. It translates to CASSLPGTSGKWTQYF.

This sequence joins TRBV11-2 and TRBJ2-7; 14 bases align to TRBD2. The germline V gene has CDR1 SGHAT and CDR2 FQNNGV. J was trimmed by 2 bases and V by 5 bases; bases with no gene match: 2. The CDR3 is 15 amino acids. The CDR3 loop is CASSVTSGGAYEQYF. In DNA form, the CDR3 reads TGTGCCAGCAGCGTGACTAGCGGGGGGGCCTACGAGCAGTACTTC.

Of note for this clonotype: At one end the junction does not follow the germline gene, possibly because of a read error. The chain couples TRBV10-3 to TRBJ2-7; no definite D call. This CDR3 is built from 14 residues. In germline, CDR1 is ENHRY, CDR2 SYGVKD. The CDR3 region is CATSDPPETYEQYF. As DNA, the CDR3 is TGTGCCACCAGTGACCCTCCGGAAACCTACGAGCAGTACTTC.

This clonotype has a handful of counts. The rearrangement uses TRBV6-5 and TRBJ2-1, with 10 bases that match TRBD2. The germline V gene encodes CDR1 MNHEY and CDR2 SVGAGI. CDR3 length equals 16 residues. The V gene end was trimmed by 0 bases and the J gene end by 9 bases; junction bases not matched to a gene: 8. The CDR3 sequence: CASSYSSSGRGGEQFF. The CDR3 region has the DNA TGTGCCAGCAGTTACTCTTCCAGCGGGAGGGGAGGTGAGCAGTTCTTC.

This chain joins TRBV5-6 and TRBJ1-3; D gene uncertain. Trimming removed 0 bases at V and 1 base at J, with 5 bases between. The CDR3 extends over 14 amino acids. CDR1 and CDR2 (germline): SGHDT, YYEEEE. CDR3 sequence reads: CASSLGESGNTIYF. Written as DNA, the CDR3 is TGTGCCAGCAGCTTGGGCGAATCTGGAAACACCATATATTTT.

The CDR3 sequence: CSVEARGGAANEKLFF. CDR3 DNA: TGCAGCGTTGAAGCGCGGGGCGGGGCCGCGAATGAAAAACTGTTTTTT. This chain uses TRBV29-1 with TRBJ1-4; D may be TRBD1 (5 bases). V lost 1 base, J lost 5 bases, and 17 bases lay in between. Germline V lookup: CDR1 SQVTM, CDR2 ANQGSEA. The CDR3 loop spans 16 amino acids.

This clonotype has a handful of counts. This rearrangement joins TRBV29-1 to TRBJ2-5, with D possibly being TRBD2 (5 bases). The CDR3 is 12 amino acids. The germline V and J ends were trimmed by 7 bases and 5 bases, with 14 bases remaining between them. Germline V gives CDR1 SQVTM, CDR2 ANQGSEA. CDR3 in DNA: TGCAGCGAAAAACGGGGTCCGGAGACCCAGTACTTC. Translation gives CSEKRGPETQYF.